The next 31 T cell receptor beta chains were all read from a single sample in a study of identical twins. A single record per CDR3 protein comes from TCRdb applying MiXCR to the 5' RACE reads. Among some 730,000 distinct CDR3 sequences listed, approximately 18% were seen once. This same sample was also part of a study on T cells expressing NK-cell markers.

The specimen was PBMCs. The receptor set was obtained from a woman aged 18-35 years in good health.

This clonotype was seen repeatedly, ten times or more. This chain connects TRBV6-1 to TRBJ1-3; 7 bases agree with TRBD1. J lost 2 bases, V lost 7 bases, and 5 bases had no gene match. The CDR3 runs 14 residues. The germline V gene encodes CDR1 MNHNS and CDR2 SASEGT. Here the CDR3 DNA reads TGTGCCAGCACCCTAACAGGGGCTGGAAACACCATATATTTT. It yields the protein CASTLTGAGNTIYF.

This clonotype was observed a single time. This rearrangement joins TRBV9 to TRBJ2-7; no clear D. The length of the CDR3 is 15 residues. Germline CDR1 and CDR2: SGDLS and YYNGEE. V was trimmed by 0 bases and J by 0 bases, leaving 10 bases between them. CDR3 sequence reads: CASSVGRNPSYEQYF. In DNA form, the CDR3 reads TGTGCCAGCAGCGTAGGCCGTAATCCCTCCTACGAGCAGTACTTC.

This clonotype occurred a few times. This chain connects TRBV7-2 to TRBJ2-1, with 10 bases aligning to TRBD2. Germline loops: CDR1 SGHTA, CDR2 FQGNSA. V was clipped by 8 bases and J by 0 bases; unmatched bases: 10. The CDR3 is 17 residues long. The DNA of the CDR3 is TGTGCCAGCGGAAAATCTAGCGGGGGCAGCTCCTACAATGAGCAGTTCTTC. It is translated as CASGKSSGGSSYNEQFF.

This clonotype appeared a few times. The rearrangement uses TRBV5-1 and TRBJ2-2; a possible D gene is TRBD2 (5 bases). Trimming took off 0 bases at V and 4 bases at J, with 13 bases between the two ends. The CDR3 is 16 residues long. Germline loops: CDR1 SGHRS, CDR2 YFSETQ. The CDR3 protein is CASSLGLAMGTGELFF. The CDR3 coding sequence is TGCGCCAGCAGCTTGGGGCTAGCCATGGGCACCGGGGAGCTGTTTTTT.

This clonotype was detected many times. The CDR3: CSARIYNEQFF. The DNA for the CDR3 is TGCAGTGCTAGAATTTACAATGAGCAGTTCTTC. V and J are TRBV20-1 and TRBJ2-1; D ambiguous. The ends were cut back, 2 bases at V and 4 bases at J, with 3 bases in the middle. The CDR3 covers 11 residues. Germline V lookup: CDR1 DFQATT, CDR2 SNEGSKA (reference sequence).

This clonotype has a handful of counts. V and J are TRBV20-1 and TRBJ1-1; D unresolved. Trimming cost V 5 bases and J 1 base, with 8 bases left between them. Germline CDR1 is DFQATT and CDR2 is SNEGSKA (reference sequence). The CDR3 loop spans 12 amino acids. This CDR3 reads CSAVGWNTEAFF. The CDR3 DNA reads TGCAGTGCTGTAGGATGGAACACTGAAGCTTTCTTT.

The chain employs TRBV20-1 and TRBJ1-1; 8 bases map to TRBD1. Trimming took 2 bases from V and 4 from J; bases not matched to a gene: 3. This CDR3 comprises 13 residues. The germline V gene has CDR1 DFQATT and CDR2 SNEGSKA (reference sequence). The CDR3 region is CSARRTGGTEAFF. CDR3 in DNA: TGCAGTGCTAGACGTACAGGGGGCACTGAAGCTTTCTTT.

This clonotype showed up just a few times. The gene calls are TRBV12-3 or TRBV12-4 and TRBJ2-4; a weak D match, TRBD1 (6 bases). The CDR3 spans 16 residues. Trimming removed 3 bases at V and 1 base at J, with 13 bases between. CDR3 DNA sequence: TGTGCCAGCAGTTTGGCTATGGGGGCGGCCAAAAACATTCAGTACTTC. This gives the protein CASSLAMGAAKNIQYF.

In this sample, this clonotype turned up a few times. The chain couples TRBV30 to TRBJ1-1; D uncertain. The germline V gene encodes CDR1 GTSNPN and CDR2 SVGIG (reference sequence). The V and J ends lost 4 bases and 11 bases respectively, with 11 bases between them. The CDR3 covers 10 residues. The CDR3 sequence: CAWIWDRAFF. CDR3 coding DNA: TGTGCCTGGATCTGGGATCGGGCTTTCTTT.

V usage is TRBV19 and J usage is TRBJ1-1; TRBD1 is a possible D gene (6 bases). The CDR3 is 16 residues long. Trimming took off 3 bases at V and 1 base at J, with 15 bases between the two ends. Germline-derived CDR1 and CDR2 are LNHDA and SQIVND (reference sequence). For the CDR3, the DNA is TGTGCCAGTAGTATTCTACAGGGCCTTGGGAACACTGAAGCTTTCTTT. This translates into CASSILQGLGNTEAFF.

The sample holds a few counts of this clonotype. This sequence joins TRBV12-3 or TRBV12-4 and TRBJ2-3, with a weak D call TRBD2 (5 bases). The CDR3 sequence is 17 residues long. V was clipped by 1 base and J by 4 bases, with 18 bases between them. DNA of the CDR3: TGTGCCAGCAGTTTAGGTAACTGGGGAGCCGCGGCAGATACGCAGTATTTT. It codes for CASSLGNWGAAADTQYF.

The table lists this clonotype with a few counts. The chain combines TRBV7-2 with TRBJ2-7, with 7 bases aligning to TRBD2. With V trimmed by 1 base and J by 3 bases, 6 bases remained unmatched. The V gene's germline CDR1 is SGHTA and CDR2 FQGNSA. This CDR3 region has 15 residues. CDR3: CASSLEGSGHYEQYF. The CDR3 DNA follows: TGTGCCAGCAGCTTAGAAGGTAGCGGGCACTACGAGCAGTACTTC.

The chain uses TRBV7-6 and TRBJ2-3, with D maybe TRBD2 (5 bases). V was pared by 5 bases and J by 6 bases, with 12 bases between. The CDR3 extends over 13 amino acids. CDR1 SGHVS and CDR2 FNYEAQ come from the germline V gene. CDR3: CASSPRTFDTQYF. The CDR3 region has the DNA TGTGCCAGCAGCCCAAGGACTTTTGATACGCAGTATTTT.

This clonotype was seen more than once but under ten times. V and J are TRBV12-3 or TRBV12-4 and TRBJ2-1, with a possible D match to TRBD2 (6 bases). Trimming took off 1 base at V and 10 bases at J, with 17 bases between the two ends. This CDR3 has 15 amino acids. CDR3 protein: CASSLEGLSGYEQFF. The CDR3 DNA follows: TGTGCCAGCAGTTTAGAAGGGTTAAGCGGGTACGAGCAGTTCTTC.

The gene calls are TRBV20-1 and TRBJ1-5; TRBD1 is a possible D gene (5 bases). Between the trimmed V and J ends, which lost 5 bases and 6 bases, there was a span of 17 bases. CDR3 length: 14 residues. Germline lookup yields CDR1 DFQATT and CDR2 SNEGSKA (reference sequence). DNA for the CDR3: TGCAGTGCTTCTCCGGGACTATTCTTTCAGCCCCAGCATTTT. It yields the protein CSASPGLFFQPQHF.

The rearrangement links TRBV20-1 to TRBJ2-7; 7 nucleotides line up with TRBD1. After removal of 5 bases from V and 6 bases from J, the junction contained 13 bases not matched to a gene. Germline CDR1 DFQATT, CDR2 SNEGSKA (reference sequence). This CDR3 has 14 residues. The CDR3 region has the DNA TGCAGTGCTTCAAGGGGGCGAGAGATTGGCGAGCAGTACTTC. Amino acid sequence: CSASRGREIGEQYF.

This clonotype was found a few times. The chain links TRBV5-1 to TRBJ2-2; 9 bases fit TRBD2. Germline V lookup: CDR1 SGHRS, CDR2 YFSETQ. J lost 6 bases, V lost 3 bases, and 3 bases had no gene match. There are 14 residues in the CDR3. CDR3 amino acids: CASSWTSAAGELFF. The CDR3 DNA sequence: TGCGCCAGCAGCTGGACTAGCGCCGCCGGGGAGCTGTTTTTT. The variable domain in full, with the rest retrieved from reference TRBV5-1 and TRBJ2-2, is KAGVTQTPRYLIKTRGQQVTLSCSPISGHRSVSWYQQTPGQGLQFLFEYFSETQRNKGNFPGRFSGRQFSNSRSEMNVSTLELGDSALYLCASSWTSAAGELFFGEGSRLTVL.

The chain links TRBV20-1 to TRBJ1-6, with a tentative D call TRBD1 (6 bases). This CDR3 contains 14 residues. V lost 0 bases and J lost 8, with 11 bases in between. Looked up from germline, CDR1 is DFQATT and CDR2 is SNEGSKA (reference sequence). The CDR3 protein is CSARDMTGHSPLHF. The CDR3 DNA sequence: TGCAGTGCTAGAGATATGACAGGACATTCACCCCTCCACTTT.

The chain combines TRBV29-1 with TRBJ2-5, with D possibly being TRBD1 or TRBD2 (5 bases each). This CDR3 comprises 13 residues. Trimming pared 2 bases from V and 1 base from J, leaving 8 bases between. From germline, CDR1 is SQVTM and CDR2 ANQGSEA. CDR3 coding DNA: TGCAGCGTTGAAAGGGACCTCCAAGAGACCCAGTACTTC. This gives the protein CSVERDLQETQYF.

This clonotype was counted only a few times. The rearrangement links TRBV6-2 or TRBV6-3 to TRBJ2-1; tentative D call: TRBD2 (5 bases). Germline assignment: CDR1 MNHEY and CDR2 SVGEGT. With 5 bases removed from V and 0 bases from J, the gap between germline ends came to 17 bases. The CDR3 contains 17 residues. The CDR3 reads CASSRRGAVSSYNEQFF. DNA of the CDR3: TGTGCCAGCAGTCGCCGGGGAGCGGTTAGCTCCTACAATGAGCAGTTCTTC.

CDR3 region: CASSQSENTEAFF. CDR3 in DNA: TGCGCCAGCAGCCAATCTGAGAACACTGAAGCTTTCTTT. The rearrangement uses TRBV5-1 and TRBJ1-1; D remains ambiguous. The V and J ends lost 4 bases and 1 base respectively, with 8 bases between them. This CDR3 spans 13 amino acids. The germline V gene encodes CDR1 SGHRS and CDR2 YFSETQ.

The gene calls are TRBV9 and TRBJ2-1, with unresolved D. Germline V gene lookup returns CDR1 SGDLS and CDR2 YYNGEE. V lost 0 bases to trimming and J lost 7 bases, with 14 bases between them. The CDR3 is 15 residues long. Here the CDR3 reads CASSVGSLTGNEQFF. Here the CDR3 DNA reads TGTGCCAGCAGCGTAGGCTCCCTTACCGGTAATGAGCAGTTCTTC.

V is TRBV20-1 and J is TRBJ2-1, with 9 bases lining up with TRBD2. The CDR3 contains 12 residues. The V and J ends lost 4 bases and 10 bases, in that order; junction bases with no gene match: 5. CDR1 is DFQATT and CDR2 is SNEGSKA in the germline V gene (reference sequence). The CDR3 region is CSAKRGEQEQFF. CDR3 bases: TGCAGTGCTAAGCGGGGGGAACAAGAGCAGTTCTTC.

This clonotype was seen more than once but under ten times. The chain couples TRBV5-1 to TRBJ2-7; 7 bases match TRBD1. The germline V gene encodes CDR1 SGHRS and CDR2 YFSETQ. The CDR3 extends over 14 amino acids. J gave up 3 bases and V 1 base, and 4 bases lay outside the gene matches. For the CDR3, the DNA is TGCGCCAGCAGCTTGTTAGGGGGCAACTACGAGCAGTACTTC. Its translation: CASSLLGGNYEQYF.

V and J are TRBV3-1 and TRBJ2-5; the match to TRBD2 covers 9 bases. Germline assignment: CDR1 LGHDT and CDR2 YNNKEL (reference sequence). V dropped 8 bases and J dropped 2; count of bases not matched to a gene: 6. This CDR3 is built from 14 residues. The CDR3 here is CASDTSGGQETQYF. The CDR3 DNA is TGTGCCAGCGATACCAGCGGGGGGCAAGAGACCCAGTACTTC.

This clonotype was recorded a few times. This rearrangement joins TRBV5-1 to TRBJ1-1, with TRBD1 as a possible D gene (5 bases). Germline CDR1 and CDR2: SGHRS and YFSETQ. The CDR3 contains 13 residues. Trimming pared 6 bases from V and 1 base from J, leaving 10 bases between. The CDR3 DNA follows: TGCGCCAGCAAAGGGGACCCGAACACTGAAGCTTTCTTT. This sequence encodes CASKGDPNTEAFF.

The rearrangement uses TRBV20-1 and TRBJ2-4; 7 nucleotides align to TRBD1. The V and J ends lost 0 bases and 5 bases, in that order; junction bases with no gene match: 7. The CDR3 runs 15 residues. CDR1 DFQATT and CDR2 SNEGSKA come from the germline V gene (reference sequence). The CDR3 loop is CSARDLGQLENIQYF. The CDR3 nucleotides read TGCAGTGCTAGAGATCTGGGACAGCTCGAAAACATTCAGTACTTC.

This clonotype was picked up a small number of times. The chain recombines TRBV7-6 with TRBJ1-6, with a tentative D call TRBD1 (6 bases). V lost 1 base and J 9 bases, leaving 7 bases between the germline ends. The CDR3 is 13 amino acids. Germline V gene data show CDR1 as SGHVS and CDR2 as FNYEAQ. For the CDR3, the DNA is TGTGCCAGCAGCTTAGAGGGGGTTTCACCCCTCCACTTT. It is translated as CASSLEGVSPLHF.

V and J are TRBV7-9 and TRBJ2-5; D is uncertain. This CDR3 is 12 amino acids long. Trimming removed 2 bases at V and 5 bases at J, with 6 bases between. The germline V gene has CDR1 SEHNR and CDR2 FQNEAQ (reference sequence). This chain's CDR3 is CASSLFSETQYF. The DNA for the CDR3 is TGTGCCAGCAGCTTATTCTCGGAGACCCAGTACTTC.

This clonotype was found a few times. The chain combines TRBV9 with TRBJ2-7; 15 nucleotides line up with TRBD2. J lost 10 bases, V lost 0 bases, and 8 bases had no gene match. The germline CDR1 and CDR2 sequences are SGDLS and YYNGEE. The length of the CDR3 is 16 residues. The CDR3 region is CASSVGTSGRAEEQYF. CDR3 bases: TGTGCCAGCAGCGTAGGGACTAGCGGGAGGGCCGAAGAACAGTACTTC.

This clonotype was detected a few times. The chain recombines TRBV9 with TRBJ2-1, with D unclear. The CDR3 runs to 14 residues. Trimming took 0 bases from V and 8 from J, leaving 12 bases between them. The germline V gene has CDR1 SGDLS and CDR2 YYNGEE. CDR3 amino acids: CASSVEAGNDEQFF. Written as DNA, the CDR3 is TGTGCCAGCAGCGTAGAGGCTGGGAACGATGAGCAGTTCTTC.